This T cell receptor (beta chain) was sequenced in a study of cytomegalovirus exposure and HLA in healthy donors. Findings of the study overall: In a later analysis, productive TCRs from donors in an Asian-associated ancestry cluster reportedly carried fewer N-insertions than the cohort mean.

For this clone: Its antigen is unidentified.

The PCR was carried out with 60 Vbeta primers and 13 Jbeta primers. Sequenced by immunoSEQ multiplex PCR; TCRdb stores in-frame clones only, minus some. This sample yields about 95,000 clones, of which under 90% are seen a single time; roughly 4% belongs to the top ten. Germline CDR1 SGHTA, CDR2 FQGNSA. V lost 6 bases and J lost 6, with 15 bases in between. CDR3 size: 14 residues. V and J are TRBV7-2 and TRBJ2-1; D not resolved. The source is a woman in her 70s in good health and CMV-seropositive. Specimen: PBMCs. The CDR3 protein is CASRRRSGSNEQFF. CDR3 nucleotide sequence: TGTGCCAGCAGGCGTCGCTCCGGGTCCAATGAGCAGTTCTTC.